This T cell receptor (beta chain) was identified during a study of blood T cell repertoires in COVID-19. Trimming cost V 4 bases and J 4 bases; bases outside gene matches: 3. The germline V gene has CDR1 ENHRY and CDR2 SYGVKD. CDR3 length equals 13 residues. The repertoire was sequenced with immunoSEQ multiplex PCR; TCRdb's copy has only in-frame clones and lacks some. The data contain 200,000 to 300,000 clones, 70% to 90% of them singletons. Cohort allocation depended upon clinical history that participants reported. This TCR was sampled from a woman aged 40 to 50 with acute COVID-19. This chain uses TRBV10-3 with TRBJ1-1, with TRBD1 identical over 7 bases. The sequenced sample was PBMCs or T cells enriched from blood (not recorded which). Here the CDR3 reads CAISGQGGTEAFF. CDR3 nucleotides: TGTGCCATCAGTGGGCAGGGGGGCACTGAAGCTTTCTTT.